The next 7 T cell receptor beta chains were all read from a single sample in a study of blood T cell repertoires in COVID-19. Using immunoSEQ multiplex PCR, the repertoire was profiled, and TCRdb retains in-frame clones only, with some absent. The sample lists roughly 250,000 clones; 80% to 90% were seen once. The sequenced sample was PBMCs or T cells enriched from blood (not recorded which). Every receptor here comes from a woman in her 50s who had recovered from COVID-19.

In DNA form, the CDR3 reads TGTGCCAGTAGTTCCTCCGGGACAGGCCTCTACGAGCAGTACTTC. Amino acids: CASSSSGTGLYEQYF. V usage is TRBV19 and J usage is TRBJ2-7; 8 bases align to TRBD1. This CDR3 spans 15 amino acids. From germline, CDR1 is LNHDA and CDR2 SQIVND (reference sequence). Losses at the gene ends were 5 bases for V and 3 bases for J; bases not matched to a gene: 9.

V gene TRBV15 combines with J gene TRBJ1-2; 12 positions agree with TRBD1. V lost 4 bases, J lost 6 bases, and 6 bases stayed unmatched. This CDR3 comprises 15 residues. Germline CDR1 and CDR2: LNHNV and YYDKDF (reference sequence). CDR3 residues: CATSTRGQGAHGYTF. CDR3 coding DNA: TGTGCCACCAGCACCCGGGGACAGGGGGCCCATGGCTACACCTTC.

This sequence joins TRBV3-1 (or the pseudogene TRBV3-2) and TRBJ2-7; TRBD1 matches at 10 bases. The CDR3 is 17 amino acids. Per the germline V gene, CDR1 is LGHDT and CDR2 is YNNKEL (reference sequence). The J segment lost 0 bases and the V segment lost 3 bases, leaving 8 bases of the junction unmatched. CDR3 region: CASSHERGQGSSYEQYF. The CDR3 DNA reads TGTGCCAGCAGCCACGAGAGGGGACAGGGGAGCTCCTACGAGCAGTACTTC.

Remarks on this clone: The sample contains more than one DNA sequence encoding this CDR3. The chain carries TRBV11-3 and TRBJ2-7; 9 bases map to TRBD2. Germline CDR1 reads SGHNT; CDR2 reads YENEEA. This CDR3 is built from 15 residues. V lost 0 bases and J lost 4; bases outside the gene matches: 4. The CDR3 DNA follows: TGTGCCAGCAGCTTAGACGCTAGCGGGAATTACGAGCAGTACTTC. Encoded protein: CASSLDASGNYEQYF.

This CDR3 reads CASSSPGLGPFGSYNEQFF. The DNA of the CDR3 is TGTGCCAGCAGTTCCCCGGGACTAGGCCCCTTCGGCTCCTACAATGAGCAGTTCTTC. The chain uses TRBV28 and TRBJ2-1; 8 bases align to TRBD2. The CDR3 contains 19 residues. Trimming cost V 4 bases and J 0 bases; bases outside gene matches: 14. From germline, CDR1 is MDHEN and CDR2 SYDVKM.

The chain is built from TRBV5-6 and TRBJ2-5; a possible D gene is TRBD2 (7 bases). The length of the CDR3 is 15 residues. The V gene's germline CDR1 is SGHDT and CDR2 YYEEEE. V dropped 2 bases and J dropped 5 bases, with 16 bases sitting between them. The CDR3 nucleotides are TGTGCCAGCAGCTTAACAGGGAGGGAGAAGGAGACCCAGTACTTC. It codes for CASSLTGREKETQYF.

CDR3 residues: CASSLGSSYEQYF. The CDR3 bases are TGCGCCAGCAGCTTGGGGAGCTCCTACGAGCAGTACTTC. This chain connects TRBV5-1 to TRBJ2-7; D ambiguous. The V gene lost 0 bases and the J gene lost 0 bases, with 4 bases spanning the gap. Looked up from germline, CDR1 is SGHRS and CDR2 is YFSETQ. The CDR3 spans 13 residues. The full variable domain, in which reference TRBV5-1 and TRBJ2-7 provide the parts outside the CDR3, is KAGVTQTPRYLIKTRGQQVTLSCSPISGHRSVSWYQQTPGQGLQFLFEYFSETQRNKGNFPGRFSGRQFSNSRSEMNVSTLELGDSALYLCASSLGSSYEQYFGPGTRLTVT.